This TCR beta chain was identified during a study of shared clonotypes between healthy human individuals. Concerning this clone: What it binds is not known.

Study-wide points: Clonotype sharing among the donors was expected to vary with sequencing depth. The generation probabilities recorded for non-shared clonotypes fell below those of clonotypes shared by all four donors.

Repertoires were generated with immunoSEQ multiplex PCR, while TCRdb's copy carries only in-frame clones and drops some. The table records about 960,000 clones, about three quarters of them present only once. Trimming took 6 bases from V and 5 from J, leaving 10 bases between them. CDR1 SNHLY and CDR2 FYNNEI come from the germline V gene. This CDR3 comprises 13 residues. This sequence was found in a man aged 18 to 29 in good health. V and J are TRBV2 and TRBJ1-4; no firm D call. Sequenced input: memory CD4+ T cells sorted from blood. The sample's subset: CD45RA-negative fraction. The DNA of the CDR3 is TGTGCCAGCAGCCAGGCAAGAAATGAAAAACTGTTTTTT. Translated, it gives CASSQARNEKLFF.